The following is a T cell receptor (beta chain) sequence with its context. These data belong to a study of blood T cell repertoires in COVID-19. Sequenced by immunoSEQ multiplex PCR; TCRdb stores in-frame clones only, minus some. The sample has almost 350,000 clones, approximately 89% seen once. The germline V gene has CDR1 MNHEY and CDR2 SMNVEV (reference sequence). The CDR3 contains 13 residues. J was trimmed by 3 bases and V by 6 bases; bases with no gene match: 5. The sequencing sample was made of peripheral blood. The receptor's source is a woman in her fifties or sixties with COVID-19, enrolled during active disease. The chain couples TRBV27 to TRBJ2-7; 7 bases agree with TRBD1. The CDR3 loop is CASRARTGYEQYF. For the CDR3, the DNA is TGTGCCAGCAGGGCAAGGACAGGCTACGAGCAGTACTTC.